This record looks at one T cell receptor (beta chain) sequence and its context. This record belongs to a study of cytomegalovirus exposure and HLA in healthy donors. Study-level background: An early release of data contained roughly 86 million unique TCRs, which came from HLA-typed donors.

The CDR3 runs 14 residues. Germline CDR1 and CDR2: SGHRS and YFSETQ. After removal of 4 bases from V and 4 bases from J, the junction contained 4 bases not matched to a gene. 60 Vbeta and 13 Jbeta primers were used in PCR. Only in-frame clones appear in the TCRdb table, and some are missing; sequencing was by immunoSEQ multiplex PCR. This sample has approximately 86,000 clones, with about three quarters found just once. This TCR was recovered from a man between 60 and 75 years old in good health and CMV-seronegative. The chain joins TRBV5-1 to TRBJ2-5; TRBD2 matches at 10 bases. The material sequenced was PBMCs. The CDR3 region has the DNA TGCGCCAGCAGCGAAGCTAGCGGGGGAGAGACCCAGTACTTC. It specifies CASSEASGGETQYF.